This passage covers 15 T cell receptor beta chains from one sample sequenced in a study of blood T cell repertoires in COVID-19. Profiling relied on immunoSEQ multiplex PCR, and the TCRdb table lists in-frame clones only, not all of them. In the table there are about 83,000 clones, roughly 86% of which are singletons. Sequences were obtained from peripheral blood. The receptors stem from a woman aged 80 or over in a cohort sampled during active or convalescent COVID-19.

Here the CDR3 reads CASSLGGPGNTIYF. The DNA for the CDR3 is TGTGCCAGCAGCTTGGGGGGGCCTGGAAACACCATATATTTT. J is TRBJ1-3 and V is TRBV5-4; D possibly corresponds to TRBD1 (6 bases). In germline, CDR1 is SGHNT, CDR2 YYREEE (reference sequence). Trimming took off 0 bases at V and 2 bases at J, with 6 bases between the two ends. This CDR3 spans 14 amino acids.

The gene calls are TRBV19 and TRBJ1-2, with D possibly TRBD1 on 5 matching bases. Germline V gene lookup returns CDR1 LNHDA and CDR2 SQIVND (reference sequence). Trimming took off 3 bases at V and 8 bases at J, with 25 bases between the two ends. This CDR3 is built from 17 residues. This CDR3 reads CASSIYRRDFGVFGYTF. In nucleotides, the CDR3 is TGTGCCAGTAGTATTTATCGAAGGGACTTTGGTGTTTTCGGCTACACCTTC.

The CDR3 loop is CASSPTSGKTDTQYF. The CDR3 DNA reads as TGCGCCAGCAGCCCGACTAGCGGGAAGACAGATACGCAGTATTTT. The chain carries TRBV4-1 and TRBJ2-3; 11 bases match TRBD2. Germline values: CDR1 MGHRA, CDR2 YSYEKL. This CDR3 has 15 amino acids. V dropped 4 bases and J dropped 3; count of bases not matched to a gene: 3.

The J gene is TRBJ1-3, the V gene TRBV10-1; D is uncertain. The CDR3 totals 13 residues. Germline V gene lookup returns CDR1 WNHNN and CDR2 SYGVQD (reference sequence). Trimming shortened V by 6 bases and J by 1 base, and 7 bases separated the two germline ends. The CDR3 reads CASSDLSGNTIYF. CDR3 DNA sequence: TGCGCCAGCAGCGACTTATCTGGAAACACCATATATTTT.

The gene calls are TRBV5-1 and TRBJ2-1, with 8 bases matching TRBD2. The CDR3 is made up of 16 amino acids. The germline gives CDR1 SGHRS, CDR2 YFSETQ. V lost 0 bases, J lost 6 bases, and 8 bases stayed unmatched. In nucleotides, the CDR3 is TGCGCCAGCAGCTTGGAGGGGGGACTAGTAACCAATGAGCAGTTCTTC. Translating gives CASSLEGGLVTNEQFF.

The CDR3: CASSGEGRVWSGNEQFF. Here the CDR3 DNA reads TGTGCCAGCAGCGGGGAGGGGAGGGTTTGGTCGGGCAATGAGCAGTTCTTC. The gene calls are TRBV7-9 and TRBJ2-1; 7 positions agree with TRBD2. The CDR3 runs 17 residues. V was pared by 5 bases and J by 6 bases, with 16 bases of the junction left unmatched. Germline-derived CDR1 and CDR2 are SEHNR and FQNEAQ (reference sequence).

The chain links TRBV5-1 to TRBJ2-3; D gene unclear. The germline V gene has CDR1 SGHRS and CDR2 YFSETQ. Deletions cut 0 bases from V and 2 bases from J, with 7 bases between. The CDR3 is made up of 14 amino acids. CDR3 nucleotides: TGCGCCAGCAGCTTGGAAGCGTTCACAGATACGCAGTATTTT. This codes for CASSLEAFTDTQYF.

The CDR3 nucleotides are TGTGCCACCAATACAGCAAGCACAGATACGCAGTATTTT. Protein product: CATNTASTDTQYF. The chain is built from TRBV24-1 and TRBJ2-3; D unclear. Germline CDR1 reads KGHDR; CDR2 reads SFDVKD. The CDR3 extends over 13 amino acids. Trimming shortened V by 8 bases and J by 0 bases, and 8 bases separated the two germline ends.

V is TRBV19 and J is TRBJ2-3, with 7 bases aligning to TRBD2. The CDR3 contains 14 residues. V shed 6 bases, J shed 2 bases, and the junction held 5 bases outside the gene matches. Germline V gene data show CDR1 as LNHDA and CDR2 as SQIVND (reference sequence). CDR3 region: CASRLANPTDTQYF. CDR3 sequence (DNA): TGTGCCAGTAGACTAGCGAACCCCACAGATACGCAGTATTTT.

The chain carries TRBV5-1 and TRBJ1-2; 8 nucleotides align to TRBD1. This CDR3 has 15 amino acids. Trimming cost V 4 bases and J 2 bases; bases outside gene matches: 7. The germline V gene has CDR1 SGHRS and CDR2 YFSETQ. This chain's CDR3 is CASSLRQGLNYGYTF. CDR3 DNA: TGCGCCAGCAGCCTTAGACAGGGGTTAAACTATGGCTACACCTTC.

The chain joins TRBV30 to TRBJ2-2; the D gene is possibly TRBD2 (6 bases). V lost 3 bases and J 6 bases, leaving 17 bases between the germline ends. The CDR3 consists of 15 residues. CDR1 is GTSNPN, CDR2 SVGIG, per germline (reference sequence). This chain's CDR3 is CAWSGRGYSPGELFF. The CDR3 DNA is TGTGCCTGGAGCGGCCGGGGGTATTCGCCCGGGGAGCTGTTTTTT.

The V and J genes are TRBV3-1 (or the pseudogene TRBV3-2) and TRBJ1-2; D is perhaps TRBD1 (5 bases). The CDR3 has 15 residues. Trimming removed 0 bases from V and 8 bases from J, with 16 bases in between. Germline V gives CDR1 LGHDT, CDR2 YNNKEL (reference sequence). The CDR3 reads CASSQEFPGGYGYTF. CDR3 coding DNA: TGTGCCAGCAGCCAAGAGTTCCCGGGGGGGTACGGCTACACCTTC.

The rearrangement uses TRBV11-3 and TRBJ1-6, with a tentative D call TRBD1 (6 bases). V was shortened by 2 bases and J by 7 bases, with 12 bases between the two germline ends. The CDR3 runs 15 residues. Germline V CDR1 and CDR2: SGHNT, YENEEA. Here the CDR3 reads CASSLSGALNSPLHF. CDR3 DNA: TGTGCCAGCAGCTTATCAGGGGCCCTAAATTCACCCCTCCACTTT.

V is TRBV7-2 and J is TRBJ2-7; 7 positions match TRBD2. Losses at the gene ends were 0 bases for V and 7 bases for J; bases not matched to a gene: 6. The CDR3 has 14 amino acids. Germline V gives CDR1 SGHTA, CDR2 FQGNSA. In DNA, the CDR3 is TGTGCCAGCAGCTTAGCGGCGGGAGCGGGTGAGCAGTACTTC. It translates to CASSLAAGAGEQYF.

This clone was found a few times. The chain's CDR3 is CASSYRTGANEQYF. CDR3 in DNA: TGTGCCAGCAGTTACCGGACAGGGGCAAACGAGCAGTACTTC. The V and J genes are TRBV6-6 and TRBJ2-7; 9 bases match TRBD1. CDR3 length equals 14 residues. From germline, CDR1 is MNHNY and CDR2 SVGAGI (reference sequence). The ends lost 2 bases at V and 5 bases at J; junction bases unmatched: 4.